These 22 T cell receptor beta chains originate from one sample sequenced in a study of shared clonotypes between healthy human individuals. TCRdb's copy holds only in-frame clones and misses some; the assay was immunoSEQ multiplex PCR. The table lists about 2.3 million clones, approximately 90% of them singletons. The sample consisted of naive CD4+ T cells from PBMCs. As to subset: CD45RA+ positively selected. These receptors all come from a man aged 18 to 35 in good health. Some clones in this sample may be carry-over from other donors' samples.

This chain joins TRBV14 and TRBJ2-7; D possibly matches TRBD1 or TRBD2 (5 bases each). This CDR3 spans 18 amino acids. V gave up 8 bases and J gave up 4 bases, with 30 bases separating them. From germline, CDR1 is SGHDN and CDR2 FVKESK. The CDR3: CASGRIGASSGVTYEQYF. Written as DNA, the CDR3 is TGTGCCAGCGGTAGAATTGGGGCTAGCTCAGGAGTAACGTACGAGCAGTACTTC.

The chain links TRBV19 to TRBJ1-2; 7 bases line up with TRBD1. Germline CDR1 LNHDA, CDR2 SQIVND (reference sequence). This CDR3 comprises 13 residues. The ends lost 5 bases at V and 4 bases at J; junction bases unmatched: 4. As DNA, the CDR3 is TGTGCCAGTAGTGCCCGGGACAGCTATGGCTACACCTTC. Translated, it gives CASSARDSYGYTF. Using reference TRBV19 and TRBJ1-2 for the parts outside the CDR3, the full variable domain is DGGITQSPKYLFRKEGQNVTLSCEQNLNHDAMYWYRQDPGQGLRLIYYSQIVNDFQKGDIAEGYSVSREKKESFPLTVTSAQKNPTAFYLCASSARDSYGYTFGSGTRLTVV.

The rearrangement joins TRBV7-9 to TRBJ1-3; TRBD1 agrees at 11 bases. The CDR3 loop spans 17 amino acids. J was trimmed by 1 base and V by 5 bases; bases with no gene match: 7. Germline V lookup: CDR1 SEHNR, CDR2 FQNEAQ (reference sequence). The CDR3 region has the DNA TGTGCCAGCAGCCCCGGGACAGGGGGAGCTTCTGGAAACACCATATATTTT. It yields the protein CASSPGTGGASGNTIYF.

V gene TRBV9 combines with J gene TRBJ2-7; possibly TRBD2 for D (5 bases). Trimming took off 1 base at V and 3 bases at J, with 14 bases between the two ends. The CDR3 spans 15 residues. Germline V gene sequence: CDR1 SGDLS, CDR2 YYNGEE. CDR3 in amino acids: CASSVSMGEGYEQYF. The CDR3 DNA follows: TGTGCCAGCAGCGTATCAATGGGAGAAGGCTACGAGCAGTACTTC.

The chain combines TRBV28 with TRBJ1-5; the match to TRBD1 covers 8 bases. The CDR3 contains 15 residues. Unmatched junction bases numbered 4, after V lost 2 bases and J lost 4 bases. The germline gives CDR1 MDHEN, CDR2 SYDVKM. CDR3 DNA: TGTGCCAGCAGTTTAGGGGACAGGAGAAATCAGCCCCAGCATTTT. It is translated as CASSLGDRRNQPQHF.

CDR3 residues: CASSDTGTGEGAFF. CDR3 DNA: TGCGCCAGCAGCGACACCGGGACAGGGGAGGGGGCTTTCTTT. The chain combines TRBV5-1 with TRBJ1-1; TRBD1 matches at 10 bases. The CDR3 consists of 14 residues. The germline V gene has CDR1 SGHRS and CDR2 YFSETQ. Trimming at V came to 4 bases and at J to 11 bases, leaving 11 bases not matched to a gene.

This clone appeared a few times. This chain joins TRBV28 and TRBJ1-5, with D perhaps matching TRBD1 (6 bases). CDR3 length: 15 amino acids. The germline V gene encodes CDR1 MDHEN and CDR2 SYDVKM. Trimming cost V 7 bases and J 0 bases, with 13 bases left between them. The CDR3 loop reads CASTPGHYSNQPQHF. The CDR3 nucleotides are TGTGCCAGCACCCCGGGACACTATAGCAATCAGCCCCAGCATTTT.

The chain carries TRBV30 and TRBJ2-2; 7 nucleotides line up with TRBD1. The CDR3 covers 13 residues. Germline V CDR1 and CDR2: GTSNPN, SVGIG (reference sequence). V lost 5 bases and J lost 1; bases outside the gene matches: 1. CDR3 loop: CAWRTGNTGELFF. In DNA form, the CDR3 reads TGTGCCTGGCGGACAGGGAACACCGGGGAGCTGTTTTTT.

This clone was seen only once. The J gene is TRBJ1-5, the V gene TRBV28; TRBD1 is a possible D gene (6 bases). This CDR3 comprises 12 residues. V lost 5 bases and J lost 11, with 13 bases in between. The germline gives CDR1 MDHEN, CDR2 SYDVKM. CDR3 bases: TGTGCCAGCAGTCGAACAGGGAGGGCCCAGCATTTT. It is translated as CASSRTGRAQHF.

V usage is TRBV2 and J usage is TRBJ1-4; D remains unclear. The ends were cut back, 4 bases at V and 8 bases at J, with 11 bases in the middle. The CDR3 length is 13 residues. Germline lookup yields CDR1 SNHLY and CDR2 FYNNEI. The CDR3 reads CASSAPEREKLFF. DNA of the CDR3: TGTGCCAGCAGTGCGCCAGAGCGAGAAAAACTGTTTTTT.

V usage is TRBV9 and J usage is TRBJ1-3, with D possibly TRBD1 on 5 matching bases. The CDR3 extends over 17 amino acids. Germline-derived CDR1 and CDR2 are SGDLS and YYNGEE. The V and J ends lost 1 base and 2 bases respectively, with 16 bases between them. CDR3 amino acids: CASSVKGTELTGNTIYF. CDR3 bases: TGTGCCAGCAGCGTAAAAGGGACGGAACTAACTGGAAACACCATATATTTT. Filled out from reference TRBV9 and TRBJ1-3, the complete variable domain reads DSGVTQTPKHLITATGQRVTLRCSPRSGDLSVYWYQQSLDQGLQFLIQYYNGEERAKGNILERFSAQQFPDLHSELNLSSLELGDSALYFCASSVKGTELTGNTIYFGEGSWLTVV.

The rearrangement uses TRBV7-2 and TRBJ2-2; maybe TRBD2 (6 bases). This CDR3 region has 15 residues. CDR1 is SGHTA and CDR2 is FQGNSA in the germline V gene. Trimming removed 4 bases at V and 8 bases at J, with 17 bases between. Written as DNA, the CDR3 is TGTGCCAGCAGCTCGAGAGTCGGGAGAGGGGGGGAGCTGTTTTTT. Residues: CASSSRVGRGGELFF.

The CDR3 here is CASSPAGGFDSTDTQYF. The CDR3 DNA reads TGTGCCAGCTCACCAGCGGGAGGCTTCGATAGCACAGATACGCAGTATTTT. The J gene is TRBJ2-3, the V gene TRBV18; 8 positions match TRBD2. The CDR3 extends over 17 amino acids. J lost 0 bases, V lost 2 bases, and 7 bases had no gene match. CDR1 is KGHSH and CDR2 is LQKENI in the germline V gene.

V gene TRBV28 combines with J gene TRBJ1-1; possibly TRBD1 for D (6 bases). Germline-derived CDR1 and CDR2 are MDHEN and SYDVKM. The CDR3 totals 15 residues. The V and J ends lost 6 bases and 1 base respectively, with 15 bases between them. CDR3 nucleotides: TGTGCCAGCAGGGGACAAGGGGGTCGGAACACTGAAGCTTTCTTT. Translation: CASRGQGGRNTEAFF.

V is TRBV5-1 and J is TRBJ1-3; TRBD1 matches 7 bases. The germline gives CDR1 SGHRS, CDR2 YFSETQ. CDR3 length: 16 residues. V trimming: 0 bases; J trimming: 3 bases; junction bases outside the gene matches: 6. DNA for the CDR3: TGCGCCAGCAGCTTGGACGGGACAGTCTATGGAAACACCATATATTTT. The encoded protein is CASSLDGTVYGNTIYF.

The rearrangement uses TRBV5-1 and TRBJ2-4; either TRBD1 or TRBD2 may supply D (6 bases each). V was clipped by 3 bases and J by 6 bases, with 16 bases between them. Germline CDR1 is SGHRS and CDR2 is YFSETQ. The CDR3 covers 15 residues. The CDR3 DNA reads as TGCGCCAGCAGCTCGCAGGGGATCGGGGGAAACATTCAGTACTTC. Protein sequence: CASSSQGIGGNIQYF.

This rearrangement joins TRBV2 to TRBJ2-3; D ambiguous. Germline assignment: CDR1 SNHLY and CDR2 FYNNEI. The V end lost 2 bases, the J end lost 4 bases, and 13 bases lay between the germline ends. The CDR3 spans 15 residues. Here the CDR3 reads CASSEIVPASDTQYF. CDR3 bases: TGTGCCAGCAGTGAAATTGTCCCTGCCTCAGATACGCAGTATTTT.

About this clone itself: The identical CDR3 is also encoded by other nucleotide sequences in the sample. The genes are TRBV5-1 and TRBJ2-1; TRBD2 matches at 9 bases. The germline gives CDR1 SGHRS, CDR2 YFSETQ. This CDR3 spans 17 amino acids. With 0 bases clipped from V and 0 bases from J, the junction kept 4 bases outside the gene matches. As DNA, the CDR3 is TGCGCCAGCAGCTTGGTCATTAGCGGGAGCTCCTACAATGAGCAGTTCTTC. Encoded protein: CASSLVISGSSYNEQFF. The complete variable domain, with remaining parts taken from reference TRBV5-1 and TRBJ2-1, reads KAGVTQTPRYLIKTRGQQVTLSCSPISGHRSVSWYQQTPGQGLQFLFEYFSETQRNKGNFPGRFSGRQFSNSRSEMNVSTLELGDSALYLCASSLVISGSSYNEQFFGPGTRLTVL.

The gene calls are TRBV14 and TRBJ2-5; unclear D gene. Germline lookup yields CDR1 SGHDN and CDR2 FVKESK. The CDR3 consists of 14 residues. Deletions cut 0 bases from V and 5 bases from J, with 10 bases between. For the CDR3, the DNA is TGTGCCAGCAGCCAAGATACCTTTCGGGAGACCCAGTACTTC. Translated, it gives CASSQDTFRETQYF.

This clone was recorded once. The V call is TRBV29-1, the J call TRBJ2-3, with D uncertain. CDR1 SQVTM and CDR2 ANQGSEA come from the germline V gene. This CDR3 is 11 amino acids long. V lost 3 bases and J 7 bases, leaving 8 bases between the germline ends. For the CDR3, the DNA is TGCAGCGTTGACCCTTTTCATACGCAGTATTTT. Translated, it gives CSVDPFHTQYF.

J is TRBJ2-7 and V is TRBV7-9, with D perhaps assigned TRBD1 or TRBD2 (5 bases each). Germline V lookup: CDR1 SEHNR, CDR2 FQNEAQ (reference sequence). The length of the CDR3 is 14 residues. V was shortened by 5 bases and J by 4 bases, with 15 bases between the two germline ends. In DNA form, the CDR3 reads TGTGCCAGCAGCCTCTCCGGGACCATATACGAGCAGTACTTC. This codes for CASSLSGTIYEQYF.

CDR3 in DNA: TGCGCCAGCAGCCGAGCGACAAGTCCGACACACGAGCAGTACTTC. Encoded protein: CASSRATSPTHEQYF. The V and J genes are TRBV5-1 and TRBJ2-7; the D is unclear. Trimming removed 4 bases at V and 5 bases at J, with 19 bases between. This CDR3 has 15 residues. Per germline, CDR1 SGHRS and CDR2 YFSETQ.